This T cell receptor beta chain stems from a study of cytomegalovirus exposure and HLA in healthy donors. Overall study results and limits: Later genetic work tied a missense DCLRE1C variant to beta-chain V and J trimming.

The germline CDR1 and CDR2 sequences are MDHEN and SYDVKM. V lost 6 bases and J lost 2; bases outside the gene matches: 11. This CDR3 has 16 amino acids. PCR involved 60 Vbeta and 13 Jbeta primers. Sequencing used immunoSEQ multiplex PCR; TCRdb keeps in-frame clones, though not all of them. The repertoire holds about 140,000 clones, with more than 70% as singletons. Of note for this clone: No antigen is known for it.

The source of this sequence is a man in his forties or fifties in good health and CMV-seronegative. The sequencing sample was made of PBMCs. V usage is TRBV28 and J usage is TRBJ2-7; 9 bases line up with TRBD1. The CDR3 DNA follows: TGTGCCAGCAGGGAACCCCGAGGACAGGGGACCTACGAGCAGTACTTC. This encodes CASREPRGQGTYEQYF. The variable domain in full, completed from reference TRBV28 and TRBJ2-7, reads DVKVTQSSRYLVKRTGEKVFLECVQDMDHENMFWYRQDPGLGLRLIYFSYDVKMKEKGDIPEGYSVSREKKERFSLILESASTNQTSMYLCASREPRGQGTYEQYFGPGTRLTVT.